Below, one TCR beta chain is given with its context. Its antigen is currently unknown. The sample belongs to a study of graft-versus-host responses after intestinal transplantation. About the study: Each recipient received anti-thymocyte globulin induction, then tacrolimus and steroids for three to four years.

General study findings and limits: Clonal ratios of graft-versus-host to host-versus-graft in allografts were high for patients exhibiting graft-donor T cell macrochimerism. Early post-transplant falls in HvG clones accompanied the peak levels of circulating GvH clones.

The protocol was immunoSEQ multiplex PCR, while the TCRdb copy is restricted to in-frame clones and leaves out a portion. The data hold about 48,000 clones, with around nine tenths observed a single time. This receptor was identified in a human donor who was the organ donor for an intestinal transplant. The input for sequencing was unstimulated CD4+ T cells sorted from spleen or lymph node cells, taken before transplant.

The CDR3 protein is CASSQDSTDTQYF. The CDR3 DNA reads TGTGCCAGCAGCCAGGACAGCACAGATACGCAGTATTTT. This chain uses TRBV7-3 with TRBJ2-3; D gene uncertain. Trimming took off 5 bases at V and 0 bases at J, with 6 bases between the two ends. Germline-derived CDR1 and CDR2 are SGHTA and FQGTGA. CDR3 length equals 13 residues.